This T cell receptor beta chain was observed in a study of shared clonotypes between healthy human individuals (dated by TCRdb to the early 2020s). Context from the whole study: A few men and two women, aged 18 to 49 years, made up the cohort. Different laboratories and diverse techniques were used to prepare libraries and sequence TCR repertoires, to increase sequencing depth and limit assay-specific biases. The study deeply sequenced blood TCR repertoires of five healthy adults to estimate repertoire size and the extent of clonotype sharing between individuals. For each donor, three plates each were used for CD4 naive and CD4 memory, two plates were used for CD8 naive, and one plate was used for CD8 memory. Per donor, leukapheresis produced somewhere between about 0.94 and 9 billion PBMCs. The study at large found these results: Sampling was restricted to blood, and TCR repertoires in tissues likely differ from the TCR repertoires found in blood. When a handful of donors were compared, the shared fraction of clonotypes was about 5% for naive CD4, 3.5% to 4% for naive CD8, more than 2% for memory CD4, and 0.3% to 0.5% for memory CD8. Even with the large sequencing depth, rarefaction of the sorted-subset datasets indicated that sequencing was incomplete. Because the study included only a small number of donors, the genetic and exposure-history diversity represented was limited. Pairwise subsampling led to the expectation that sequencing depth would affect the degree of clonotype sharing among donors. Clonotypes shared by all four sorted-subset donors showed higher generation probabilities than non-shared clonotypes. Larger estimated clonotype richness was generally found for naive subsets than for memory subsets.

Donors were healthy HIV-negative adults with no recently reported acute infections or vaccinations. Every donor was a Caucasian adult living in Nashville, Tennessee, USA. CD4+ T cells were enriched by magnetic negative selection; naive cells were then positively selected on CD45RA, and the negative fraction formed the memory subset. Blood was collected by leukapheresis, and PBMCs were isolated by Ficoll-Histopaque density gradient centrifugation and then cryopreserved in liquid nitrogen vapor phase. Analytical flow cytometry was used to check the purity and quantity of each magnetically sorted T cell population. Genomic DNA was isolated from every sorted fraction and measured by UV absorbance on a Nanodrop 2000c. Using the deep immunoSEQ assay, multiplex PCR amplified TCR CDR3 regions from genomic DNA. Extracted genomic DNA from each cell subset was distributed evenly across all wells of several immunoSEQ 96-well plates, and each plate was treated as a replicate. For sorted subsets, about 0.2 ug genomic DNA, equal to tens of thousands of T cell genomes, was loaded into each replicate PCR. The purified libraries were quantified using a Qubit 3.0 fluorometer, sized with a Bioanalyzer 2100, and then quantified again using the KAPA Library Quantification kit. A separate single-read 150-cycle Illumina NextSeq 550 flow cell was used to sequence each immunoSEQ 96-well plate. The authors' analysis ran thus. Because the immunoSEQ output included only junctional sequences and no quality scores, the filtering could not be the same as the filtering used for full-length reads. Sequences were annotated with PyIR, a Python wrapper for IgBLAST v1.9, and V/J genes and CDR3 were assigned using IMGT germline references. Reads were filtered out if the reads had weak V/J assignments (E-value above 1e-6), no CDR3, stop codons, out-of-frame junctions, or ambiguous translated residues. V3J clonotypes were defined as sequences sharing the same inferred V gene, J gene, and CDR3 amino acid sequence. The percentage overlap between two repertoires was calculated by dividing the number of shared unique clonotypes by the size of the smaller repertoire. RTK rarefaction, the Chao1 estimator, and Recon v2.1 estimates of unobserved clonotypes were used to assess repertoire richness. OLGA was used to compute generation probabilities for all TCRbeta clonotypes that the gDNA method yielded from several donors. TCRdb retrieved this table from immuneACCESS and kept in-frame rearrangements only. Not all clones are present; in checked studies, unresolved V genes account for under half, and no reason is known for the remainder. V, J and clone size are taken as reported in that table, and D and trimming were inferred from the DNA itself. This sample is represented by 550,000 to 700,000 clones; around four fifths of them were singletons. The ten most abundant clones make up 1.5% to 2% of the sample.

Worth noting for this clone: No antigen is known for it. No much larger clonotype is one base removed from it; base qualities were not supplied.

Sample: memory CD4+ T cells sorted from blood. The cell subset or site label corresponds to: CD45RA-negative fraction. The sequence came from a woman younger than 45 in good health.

The CDR3 has the sequence CASSFQGAYNTGELFF. The nucleotides are TGTGCCAGCAGCTTTCAGGGGGCATATAACACCGGGGAGCTGTTTTTT. This chain is built from TRBV11-2 and TRBJ2-2; 8 central bases correspond to TRBD1. The CDR3 measures 16 amino acids from cysteine to phenylalanine. Only the CDR3 portion is preserved as DNA: 48 bases, with reading frame beginning at the first base. Reading the germline V gene gives CDR1 SGHAT and CDR2 FQNNGV. V is trimmed back by 3 bases and J by 2 bases, and the junction contains 5 bases that no gene match accounts for.